Listed below are T cell receptor beta chains from one sample, sequenced in a study of T cell responses to AZD1222 COVID-19 vaccine. Generated by immunoSEQ multiplex PCR, the TCRdb table keeps only in-frame clones and is missing some. The sample has 150,000 to 160,000 clones, approximately 91% seen once. The material was peripheral blood, obtained after recovery from COVID-19. The receptors shown here come from an adult who had recovered from COVID-19. The CDR3 runs from the conserved cysteine through the conserved F or W. Fields, in order: V gene, clone size, D gene, J gene, CDR3 DNA, CDR3 protein. D genes are given only for firm matches. Expanded clones get a size class; other rows say once, few or many, or leave the size out.

V gene: TRBV2
clone size: once
D gene: .
J gene: TRBJ2-2
CDR3 DNA: TGTGCCAGCAGGGCCCTCATGCGGGGGGGACAGGAGGAAGGGCCTTACACCGGGGAGCTGTTTTTT
CDR3 protein: CASRALMRGGQEEGPYTGELFF

V gene: TRBV12-3/TRBV12-4
clone size: .
D gene: .
J gene: TRBJ2-7
CDR3 DNA: TGTGCCAGCAGTTTTACCAGCCCCTACGAGCAGTACTTC
CDR3 protein: CASSFTSPYEQYF

V gene: TRBV7-9
clone size: .
D gene: .
J gene: TRBJ1-2
CDR3 DNA: TGTGCCAGCAGCTTAGGTGACACTCGAGATGGCTACACCTTC
CDR3 protein: CASSLGDTRDGYTF

V gene: TRBV28
clone size: .
D gene: .
J gene: TRBJ2-1
CDR3 DNA: TGTGCCAGCAGTTCCCCGAGGGAGCGGGTTGGGAATGAGCAGTTCTTC
CDR3 protein: CASSSPRERVGNEQFF

V gene: TRBV9
clone size: few
D gene: .
J gene: TRBJ2-1
CDR3 DNA: TGTGCCAGCAATAGAGGGCAGAACAATGAGCAGTTCTTC
CDR3 protein: CASNRGQNNEQFF

V gene: TRBV28
clone size: .
D gene: TRBD2
J gene: TRBJ2-7
CDR3 DNA: TGTGCCAGCAGCCTAGGGACTAGCGGGAAGTACGAGCAGTACTTC
CDR3 protein: CASSLGTSGKYEQYF

V gene: TRBV7-8
clone size: .
D gene: TRBD1
J gene: TRBJ1-4
CDR3 DNA: TGTGCCAGCAGCTTAGCGCAGGGGGCGTCTGAAAAACTGTTTTTT
CDR3 protein: CASSLAQGASEKLFF

V gene: TRBV11-1
clone size: .
D gene: TRBD1
J gene: TRBJ1-1
CDR3 DNA: TGTGCCAGCAGCTTGCAGGGGGCGATGAACACTGAAGCTTTCTTT
CDR3 protein: CASSLQGAMNTEAFF

V gene: TRBV4-3
clone size: .
D gene: TRBD1
J gene: TRBJ2-5
CDR3 DNA: TGCGCCAGCAGCCAAGATATTGGACAGGGACAAGAGACCCAGTACTTC
CDR3 protein: CASSQDIGQGQETQYF

V gene: TRBV5-1
clone size: .
D gene: .
J gene: TRBJ1-2
CDR3 DNA: TGCGCCAGCAGCTCACCTAACAGTAGTGAGTCTTCGGAGGGTGGCTACACCTTC
CDR3 protein: CASSSPNSSESSEGGYTF

V gene: TRBV19
clone size: .
D gene: TRBD1
J gene: TRBJ1-3
CDR3 DNA: TGTGCCAGTAGTAGACCCTACCCGGGACAGAGTTCGAACACCATATATTTT
CDR3 protein: CASSRPYPGQSSNTIYF

V gene: TRBV18
clone size: .
D gene: .
J gene: TRBJ2-7
CDR3 DNA: TGTGCCAGCTCACCCCCCTTATCCTACGAGCAGTACTTC
CDR3 protein: CASSPPLSYEQYF

V gene: TRBV28
clone size: .
D gene: .
J gene: TRBJ1-2
CDR3 DNA: TGTGCCAGCAGTTTAGCTTGGGGCGGCTATGGCTACACCTTC
CDR3 protein: CASSLAWGGYGYTF

V gene: TRBV9
clone size: .
D gene: TRBD1
J gene: TRBJ1-1
CDR3 DNA: TGTGCCAGCAGCGGGACAGGTTCGAGCACTGAAGCTTTCTTT
CDR3 protein: CASSGTGSSTEAFF

V gene: TRBV28
clone size: .
D gene: .
J gene: TRBJ1-5
CDR3 DNA: TGTGCCAGCAGTTTGGGTCAGGGTGATGATCAGCCCCAGCATTTT
CDR3 protein: CASSLGQGDDQPQHF

V gene: TRBV19
clone size: .
D gene: .
J gene: TRBJ2-2
CDR3 DNA: TGTGCCAGTGCAGCTAGCGCCGGGGAGCTGTTTTTT
CDR3 protein: CASAASAGELFF

V gene: TRBV15
clone size: .
D gene: .
J gene: TRBJ2-7
CDR3 DNA: TGTGCCACCAGCAGAGATAAAGCGAACGAGCAGTACTTC
CDR3 protein: CATSRDKANEQYF

V gene: TRBV20-1
clone size: .
D gene: .
J gene: TRBJ2-7
CDR3 DNA: TGCAGTGCTAGAGACTCCGAGCAGTACTTC
CDR3 protein: CSARDSEQYF

V gene: TRBV5-1
clone size: .
D gene: TRBD1
J gene: TRBJ1-4
CDR3 DNA: TGCGCCAGCAGCTTGGAGACAGGGGTAGGAGAAAAACTGTTTTTT
CDR3 protein: CASSLETGVGEKLFF

V gene: TRBV14
clone size: .
D gene: .
J gene: TRBJ2-2
CDR3 DNA: TGTGCCAGCAGCCAGCCGGGACTCCGAGCTAACACCGGGGAGCTGTTTTTT
CDR3 protein: CASSQPGLRANTGELFF

V gene: TRBV2
clone size: .
D gene: .
J gene: TRBJ2-7
CDR3 DNA: TGTGCCAGCAGGGAAACAGGCACCCTCTCCTACGAGCAGTACTTC
CDR3 protein: CASRETGTLSYEQYF

V gene: TRBV27
clone size: .
D gene: TRBD2
J gene: TRBJ2-7
CDR3 DNA: TGTGCCAGCAGTTTTTCGGCGGGAGGGCGAACCTACGAGCAGTACTTC
CDR3 protein: CASSFSAGGRTYEQYF

V gene: TRBV29-1
clone size: .
D gene: .
J gene: TRBJ1-2
CDR3 DNA: TGCAGCGTTGAAGGGCTCGTGAAAGCTAACTATGGCTACACCTTC
CDR3 protein: CSVEGLVKANYGYTF

V gene: TRBV9
clone size: .
D gene: TRBD1
J gene: TRBJ2-4
CDR3 DNA: TGTGCCAGCAGCGTGGGGACCTCACAGGGGGCGTCCAAAAACATTCAGTACTTC
CDR3 protein: CASSVGTSQGASKNIQYF

V gene: TRBV4-1
clone size: .
D gene: .
J gene: TRBJ1-2
CDR3 DNA: TGCGCCAGCAGCCAAGATATGGCAGGGGCTATAGGCTACACCTTC
CDR3 protein: CASSQDMAGAIGYTF

V gene: TRBV6-1
clone size: .
D gene: .
J gene: TRBJ1-1
CDR3 DNA: TGTGCCAGCAGTGACGGAAGGACTGAAGCTTTCTTT
CDR3 protein: CASSDGRTEAFF

V gene: TRBV7-2
clone size: .
D gene: TRBD2
J gene: TRBJ2-3
CDR3 DNA: TGTGCCAGCAGCTTGTTTAGCGGGGTCCCACAAAATACGCAGTATTTT
CDR3 protein: CASSLFSGVPQNTQYF

V gene: TRBV2
clone size: once
D gene: .
J gene: TRBJ1-2
CDR3 DNA: TGTGCCAGCAACCCGGGCCTAGCTAACTATGGCTACACCTTC
CDR3 protein: CASNPGLANYGYTF

V gene: TRBV18
clone size: .
D gene: TRBD1
J gene: TRBJ1-5
CDR3 DNA: TGTGCCAGCTCACTTAACCAGGGGGGGGATCAGCCCCAGCATTTT
CDR3 protein: CASSLNQGGDQPQHF

V gene: TRBV29-1
clone size: many
D gene: .
J gene: TRBJ2-1
CDR3 DNA: TGCAGCGTTGAAGATCGGGGCCGCCACACGGAGCAGTTCTTC
CDR3 protein: CSVEDRGRHTEQFF

V gene: TRBV9
clone size: once
D gene: .
J gene: TRBJ1-1
CDR3 DNA: TGTGCCAGCAGCGTAGAAATGGGCCCCACTGAAGCTTTCTTT
CDR3 protein: CASSVEMGPTEAFF

V gene: TRBV6-2/TRBV6-3
clone size: .
D gene: .
J gene: TRBJ1-5
CDR3 DNA: TGTGCCAGCAGTTACTCAATTGCGGTTGGGCAGCCCCAGCATTTT
CDR3 protein: CASSYSIAVGQPQHF

V gene: TRBV19
clone size: once
D gene: .
J gene: TRBJ1-1
CDR3 DNA: TGTGCCAGTAATGAAGGGAACTGGGGAGGCACTGAAGCTTTCTTT
CDR3 protein: CASNEGNWGGTEAFF

V gene: TRBV4-1
clone size: .
D gene: .
J gene: TRBJ1-5
CDR3 DNA: TGCGCCAGCAGCCAAGCCCCCGACAGCAATCAGCCCCAGCATTTT
CDR3 protein: CASSQAPDSNQPQHF

V gene: TRBV5-5
clone size: .
D gene: .
J gene: TRBJ1-2
CDR3 DNA: TGTGCCAGCAGCTTAGTTAGGCAGGCGGATTCTGGCTACACCTTC
CDR3 protein: CASSLVRQADSGYTF

V gene: TRBV2
clone size: .
D gene: TRBD1
J gene: TRBJ1-6
CDR3 DNA: TGTGCCAGCAGGGACAGGGTTTCCCTCTCTTTGCCCCTCCACTTT
CDR3 protein: CASRDRVSLSLPLHF

V gene: TRBV29-1
clone size: .
D gene: .
J gene: TRBJ2-5
CDR3 DNA: TGCAGCGCCAGAAGGGGGCAAGAGACCCAGTACTTC
CDR3 protein: CSARRGQETQYF

V gene: TRBV28
clone size: .
D gene: TRBD1
J gene: TRBJ2-7
CDR3 DNA: TGTGCCAGCAGCCCAATGGGACAGGGCTACGAGCAGTACTTC
CDR3 protein: CASSPMGQGYEQYF

V gene: TRBV9
clone size: .
D gene: .
J gene: TRBJ2-7
CDR3 DNA: TGTGCCAGCAGCGTAGACCCGGGTACCACCTACGAGCAGTACTTC
CDR3 protein: CASSVDPGTTYEQYF

V gene: TRBV3-1/TRBV3-2
clone size: .
D gene: TRBD1
J gene: TRBJ1-2
CDR3 DNA: TGTGCCAGCAGCCACCGACAGGGGGCGGGCGGCTACACCTTC
CDR3 protein: CASSHRQGAGGYTF

V gene: TRBV4-1
clone size: .
D gene: TRBD2
J gene: TRBJ2-1
CDR3 DNA: TGCGCCAGCAGAACAAGCCAGGTTACTAGCGGGACCTACAATGAGCAGTTCTTC
CDR3 protein: CASRTSQVTSGTYNEQFF

V gene: TRBV19
clone size: .
D gene: .
J gene: TRBJ2-3
CDR3 DNA: TGTGCCAGTAGTTTTTACAGGGACCAGTCGGATACGCAGTATTTT
CDR3 protein: CASSFYRDQSDTQYF

V gene: TRBV7-9
clone size: .
D gene: TRBD1
J gene: TRBJ2-1
CDR3 DNA: TGTGCCAGCAGCTCCGGAGCCGGGACAGGGCCGGGAACCTACAATGAGCAGTTCTTC
CDR3 protein: CASSSGAGTGPGTYNEQFF

V gene: TRBV19
clone size: once
D gene: .
J gene: TRBJ1-4
CDR3 DNA: TGTGCCAGTAGTATTTCGGGAGGGGGGAATGAAAAACTGTTTTTT
CDR3 protein: CASSISGGGNEKLFF

V gene: TRBV7-2
clone size: .
D gene: TRBD1
J gene: TRBJ1-6
CDR3 DNA: TGTGCCAGCAGCCCTCGTCGACAGGGGGGTTCACCCCTCCACTTT
CDR3 protein: CASSPRRQGGSPLHF

V gene: TRBV7-3
clone size: few
D gene: TRBD2
J gene: TRBJ2-7
CDR3 DNA: TGTGCCAGCAGCCCAGGGGGACTAGCATCCTCATACGAGCAGTACTTC
CDR3 protein: CASSPGGLASSYEQYF

V gene: TRBV4-3
clone size: .
D gene: .
J gene: TRBJ1-5
CDR3 DNA: TGCGCCAGCAGCCAAGATAGGGGGGGGGCTGTGAATCAGCCCCAGCATTTT
CDR3 protein: CASSQDRGGAVNQPQHF

V gene: TRBV19
clone size: .
D gene: .
J gene: TRBJ1-5
CDR3 DNA: TGTGCCAGTAGTATGACCAGGGATCAGCCCCAGCATTTT
CDR3 protein: CASSMTRDQPQHF